The 11 T cell receptor beta chains given below trace back to one sample, sequenced in a study of T cell changes during pregnancy in multiple sclerosis. Method: immunoSEQ multiplex PCR; TCRdb's copy keeps in-frame clones and lacks some. The sample includes about 71,000 clones, roughly nine tenths seen only once; the top ten take about 5.8%. This specimen was CD8+ T cells from peripheral blood mononuclear cells, taken before pregnancy. Receptors originate from a female donor with multiple sclerosis, enrolled in a pregnancy study.

CDR3 DNA sequence: TGTGCCAGCAGCGTGGCCCCGGGGGACGGGAGCACTGAAGCTTTCTTT. Its protein product is CASSVAPGDGSTEAFF. The rearrangement uses TRBV9 and TRBJ1-1; D perhaps matches TRBD1 (5 bases). Germline CDR1 reads SGDLS; CDR2 reads YYNGEE. V was cut by 2 bases and J by 4 bases, with 18 bases left in between. CDR3 size: 16 residues.

This chain uses TRBV19 with TRBJ1-5; D perhaps matches TRBD1 (5 bases). Germline CDR1 LNHDA, CDR2 SQIVND (reference sequence). V lost 10 bases, J lost 4 bases, and 14 bases lay in between. The CDR3 has 13 amino acids. CDR3 sequence: CATNTGVNQPQHF. The CDR3 DNA reads TGTGCCACTAATACAGGCGTAAATCAGCCCCAGCATTTT.

This clone was observed a single time. The V and J genes are TRBV5-6 and TRBJ1-6; 7 bases fit TRBD1. Looked up from germline, CDR1 is SGHDT and CDR2 is YYEEEE. The length of the CDR3 is 16 residues. V lost 0 bases, J lost 7 bases, and 7 bases stayed unmatched. The CDR3 here is CASSLEMDRRNSPLHF. Here the CDR3 DNA reads TGTGCCAGCAGCTTGGAGATGGACAGGCGAAATTCACCCCTCCACTTT.

This CDR3 reads CASNPGQSSGNTIYF. In nucleotides, the CDR3 is TGTGCCAGCAACCCTGGACAGTCCTCTGGAAACACCATATATTTT. The V call is TRBV4-2, the J call TRBJ1-3; a weak D match, TRBD1 (6 bases). The germline CDR1 and CDR2 sequences are LGHNA and YNFKEQ. This CDR3 is 15 amino acids long. Trimming removed 7 bases from V and 0 bases from J, with 13 bases in between.

This rearrangement joins TRBV15 to TRBJ1-4; weak D call: TRBD1 (5 bases). Germline lookup yields CDR1 LNHNV and CDR2 YYDKDF (reference sequence). The CDR3 contains 16 residues. V was clipped by 0 bases and J by 8 bases, with 16 bases between them. CDR3 bases: TGTGCCACCAGCAGAGATCGAGGTACAGGCCGGGAAAAACTGTTTTTT. Translating gives CATSRDRGTGREKLFF.

The chain links TRBV13 to TRBJ1-2, with no clear D. Trimming removed 5 bases at V and 6 bases at J, with 19 bases between. The CDR3 runs to 15 residues. Germline loops: CDR1 PRHDT, CDR2 FYEKMQ (reference sequence). As DNA, the CDR3 is TGTGCCAGCAGCACTAGGTCTCTCTGGAGGGATGGCTACACCTTC. The encoded protein is CASSTRSLWRDGYTF. The full variable domain, in which reference TRBV13 and TRBJ1-2 provide the parts outside the CDR3, is AAGVIQSPRHLIKEKRETATLKCYPIPRHDTVYWYQQGPGQDPQFLISFYEKMQSDKGSIPDRFSAQQFSDYHSELNMSSLELGDSALYFCASSTRSLWRDGYTFGSGTRLTVV.

This chain links TRBV7-9 with TRBJ2-5, with 10 bases fitting TRBD1. The V segment lost 2 bases and the J segment 5 bases; nucleotides outside the gene matches: 5. The CDR3 has 15 residues. Germline V gene data show CDR1 as SEHNR and CDR2 as FQNEAQ (reference sequence). The CDR3 nucleotides read TGTGCCAGCAGCTTATCAGGGACAGGGGTTGAGACCCAGTACTTC. It translates to CASSLSGTGVETQYF.

The chain is built from TRBV9 and TRBJ2-7, with D perhaps TRBD2 (6 bases). Germline CDR1 SGDLS, CDR2 YYNGEE. This CDR3 is built from 16 residues. Between the trimmed V and J ends, which lost 4 bases and 4 bases, there was a span of 21 bases. CDR3 nucleotide sequence: TGTGCCAGCAGCCCGGACGGTGCAGCGGGCGCTTACGAGCAGTACTTC. Its protein product is CASSPDGAAGAYEQYF.

The gene calls are TRBV14 and TRBJ1-2; maybe TRBD1 (5 bases). Germline V gives CDR1 SGHDN, CDR2 FVKESK. V was pared by 0 bases and J by 6 bases, with 14 bases between. This CDR3 is 15 amino acids long. Written as DNA, the CDR3 is TGTGCCAGCAGCCAAGATCTAGGGGATTGGAATGGCTACACCTTC. Its protein product is CASSQDLGDWNGYTF.

The CDR3, as DNA: TGTGCCAGCACTCTGGGGGCCTCGGGAAAGACCCAGTACTTC. Its translation: CASTLGASGKTQYF. V is TRBV7-8 and J is TRBJ2-5; tentatively, D is TRBD1 (6 bases). The germline gives CDR1 SGHVS, CDR2 FQNEAQ. The V end lost 7 bases, the J end lost 6 bases, and 18 bases lay between the germline ends. The CDR3 length is 14 residues.

V and J are TRBV6-5 and TRBJ1-2; the D is unclear. V gave up 2 bases and J gave up 8 bases, with 21 bases separating them. Germline CDR1 reads MNHEY; CDR2 reads SVGAGI. CDR3 length: 16 amino acids. CDR3 sequence reads: CASSYNAVPPIEGYTF. CDR3 sequence (DNA): TGTGCCAGCAGTTACAATGCGGTGCCCCCAATCGAGGGCTACACCTTC.